The TCR beta chain under discussion was sequenced for a study of Ad26.COV2.S vaccination and SARS-CoV-2 variants. Across the study: Ad26.COV2.S given intramuscularly, once or twice 56 days apart. Notes on the study in general: For non-spike TCRs, breadth in vaccine recipients resembled that in placebo recipients. Reportedly, spike-specific CD8+ and CD4+ T cell responses achieved substantial breadth once vaccination had taken place. Among vaccine recipients, spike-specific TCR breadth exceeded that of placebo recipients.

Treatment described: some 19 received Ad26.COV2.S at low or high dose, single or two shots; 5 received placebo; per-sample allocation not given. Samples were taken on day 63 after the first vaccine or placebo injection. Generated by immunoSEQ multiplex PCR, the TCRdb table keeps only in-frame clones and is missing some. The top ten clones hold 2.1% of a sample with 300,000 to 400,000 clones, around four fifths of them seen once. As concerns this clone: No antigen is known for it.

This clonotype was sampled from a person aged 18 to 65 who received the Ad26.COV2.S COVID-19 vaccine or a placebo. Sequenced here: peripheral blood, sampled in a trial of Ad26.COV2.S vaccine versus placebo.

In DNA form, the CDR3 reads TGTGCCAGCAGCTGGGCCATGAACACTGAAGCTTTCTTT. This sequence encodes CASSWAMNTEAFF. This chain links TRBV12-3 or TRBV12-4 with TRBJ1-1; D gene uncertain. The CDR3 loop spans 13 amino acids. V was clipped by 6 bases and J by 0 bases, with 8 bases between them.